Below, 27 T cell receptor beta chains from the same sample are listed, as sequenced in a study of identical twins. TCRdb called the 5' RACE reads again in MiXCR, with one record for every CDR3 protein. The data contain about 690,000 distinct CDR3 sequences, roughly 6% of them singletons. The sequenced sample consisted of naive T cells sorted from blood. These receptors all come from a man aged 18 to 29 in good health.

The chain has TRBV29-1 and TRBJ2-1, with D unresolved. The V gene's germline CDR1 is SQVTM and CDR2 ANQGSEA. The germline V and J ends were trimmed by 2 bases and 0 bases, with 11 bases remaining between them. This CDR3 has 15 amino acids. CDR3 DNA sequence: TGCAGCGTTGAACGGTGGGCAAGCTCCTACAATGAGCAGTTCTTC. It encodes CSVERWASSYNEQFF.

Comments on this clonotype: A much larger clone differs from this one at a single base, so this may be a read error. CDR3 in DNA: TGCGCCGGCAGCTCCCGATCCAACCATGAAGCTTTCTTT. This gives the protein CAGSSRSNHEAFF. J is TRBJ1-1 and V is TRBV5-1; D not resolved. Germline CDR1 SGHRS, CDR2 YFSETQ. The CDR3 runs to 13 residues.

This clonotype came up a few times. This chain uses TRBV12-3 or TRBV12-4 with TRBJ2-7; the D gene is possibly TRBD1 (5 bases). There are 13 residues in the CDR3. Trimming removed 5 bases at V and 4 bases at J, with 12 bases between. CDR3 sequence reads: CASSRQRRYEQYF. In nucleotides, the CDR3 is TGTGCCAGCAGTAGACAGCGCCGATACGAGCAGTACTTC.

The V call is TRBV5-1, the J call TRBJ2-1, with D tentatively TRBD1 or TRBD2 (6 bases each). The germline gives CDR1 SGHRS, CDR2 YFSETQ. The CDR3 has 16 residues. The V end lost 0 bases, the J end lost 3 bases, and 13 bases lay between the germline ends. CDR3 region: CASSLVRGTYYNEQFF. CDR3 DNA sequence: TGCGCCAGCAGCTTGGTTAGGGGGACTTACTACAATGAGCAGTTCTTC.

This clonotype was observed a few times. The chain links TRBV11-2 to TRBJ2-7; D is unclear. Germline V gene sequence: CDR1 SGHAT, CDR2 FQNNGV. CDR3 length: 12 amino acids. V lost 5 bases and J 4 bases, leaving 9 bases between the germline ends. CDR3 region: CASSREKYEQYV. The CDR3 nucleotides are TGTGCCAGCAGCCGCGAGAAATACGAGCAGTACGTC.

This clonotype was detected ten times or more. This rearrangement joins TRBV12-3 or TRBV12-4 to TRBJ2-3; D remains ambiguous. CDR3 length: 15 residues. Trimming stripped 7 bases from V and 0 bases from J, with 14 bases between. The DNA for the CDR3 is TGTGCCAGCATCAGGCTCGACCCTAGCACAGATACGCAGTATTTT. Its protein product is CASIRLDPSTDTQYF.

The sample holds a few counts of this clonotype. This rearrangement joins TRBV7-8 to TRBJ2-3; 10 positions agree with TRBD1. The V segment lost 8 bases and the J segment 4 bases; nucleotides outside the gene matches: 9. From germline, CDR1 is SGHVS and CDR2 FQNEAQ. CDR3 length: 15 amino acids. The CDR3 nucleotides read TGTGCCAGCCGTGTGGACAGGGGGTTCCCAGATACGCAGTATTTT. Protein sequence: CASRVDRGFPDTQYF.

This clonotype occurred a few times. The chain carries TRBV20-1 and TRBJ2-3; D remains unclear. Trimming took off 3 bases at V and 5 bases at J, with 6 bases between the two ends. Germline loops: CDR1 DFQATT, CDR2 SNEGSKA (reference sequence). This CDR3 spans 11 amino acids. The CDR3 DNA reads TGCAGTGCTAGCCCCGTAGATACGCAGTATTTT. Translation: CSASPVDTQYF.

Only a few counts were recorded for this clonotype. The chain employs TRBV18 and TRBJ2-2; 7 nucleotides agree with TRBD1. This CDR3 comprises 15 residues. The junction had 3 bases not matched to a gene; V was cut back by 1 base and J by 4 bases. Germline V CDR1 and CDR2: KGHSH, LQKENI. CDR3 amino acids: CASSPRQGITGELFF. CDR3 nucleotides: TGTGCCAGCTCACCACGACAGGGTATCACCGGGGAGCTGTTTTTT.

This clonotype was counted between two and nine times. CDR3 sequence reads: CASSPATGGGSYEQYF. CDR3 in DNA: TGTGCCAGCTCACCAGCCACAGGGGGCGGGTCCTACGAGCAGTACTTC. The chain employs TRBV18 and TRBJ2-7; 9 positions match TRBD1. Germline-derived CDR1 and CDR2 are KGHSH and LQKENI. This CDR3 spans 16 amino acids. V shed 2 bases and J 1 base; nucleotides not matched to a gene: 6.

The chain recombines TRBV6-1 with TRBJ2-3; D is ambiguous. This CDR3 contains 11 residues. The V gene lost 7 bases and the J gene lost 4 bases, with 6 bases spanning the gap. Looked up from germline, CDR1 is MNHNS and CDR2 is SASEGT. CDR3 sequence reads: CASTTPDTQYF. CDR3 nucleotide sequence: TGTGCCAGCACGACTCCAGATACGCAGTATTTT.

This clonotype showed up just a few times. The V gene is TRBV27, the J gene TRBJ2-4; D is unresolved. CDR1 and CDR2 from the germline V gene are MNHEY and SMNVEV (reference sequence). Between the trimmed V and J ends, which lost 4 bases and 8 bases, there was a span of 9 bases. CDR3 length equals 12 residues. CDR3 sequence reads: CASSSSFDIQYF. CDR3 coding DNA: TGTGCCAGCAGTTCATCGTTTGACATTCAGTACTTC.

This clonotype occurred a few times. The chain links TRBV9 to TRBJ2-2; D uncertain. The CDR3 has 15 amino acids. Trimming shortened V by 4 bases and J by 5 bases, and 15 bases separated the two germline ends. The germline V gene has CDR1 SGDLS and CDR2 YYNGEE. CDR3 loop: CASSPSTRMTGELFF. CDR3 DNA sequence: TGTGCCAGCAGCCCCTCAACTCGAATGACCGGGGAGCTGTTTTTT.

This clonotype was detected a few times. The rearrangement joins TRBV24-1 to TRBJ2-5, with 9 bases that match TRBD1. Germline V gene data show CDR1 as KGHDR and CDR2 as SFDVKD. CDR3 length equals 17 residues. Trimming took 3 bases from V and 5 from J; bases not matched to a gene: 12. CDR3 DNA sequence: TGTGCCACCAGTGATGCCCCGGGACAGGGATCAGGGGAGACCCAGTACTTC. Its translation: CATSDAPGQGSGETQYF.

This rearrangement joins TRBV10-3 to TRBJ2-5; the match to TRBD1 covers 12 bases. Trimming removed 6 bases from V and 2 bases from J; junction bases left unmatched: 4. CDR1 ENHRY and CDR2 SYGVKD come from the germline V gene. This CDR3 is 15 amino acids long. CDR3 in amino acids: CAIRRDRGLQETQYF. The CDR3 nucleotides read TGTGCCATCAGGCGGGACAGGGGGCTTCAAGAGACCCAGTACTTC.

This clonotype has more than one count but fewer than ten. The gene calls are TRBV3-1 and TRBJ2-1; D not certain. The CDR3 contains 15 residues. Germline V gives CDR1 LGHDT, CDR2 YNNKEL (reference sequence). V was trimmed by 4 bases and J by 1 base, leaving 11 bases between them. The CDR3 here is CASSPWRISYNEQFF. The CDR3 DNA follows: TGTGCCAGCAGCCCTTGGCGGATTTCCTACAATGAGCAGTTCTTC.

There are many counts of this clonotype. The rearrangement uses TRBV5-6 and TRBJ2-3; perhaps TRBD2 as D (5 bases). Per germline, CDR1 SGHDT and CDR2 YYEEEE. V was pared by 2 bases and J by 3 bases, with 22 bases between. The CDR3 totals 18 residues. CDR3 amino acids: CASSFYVSDSQRTDTQYF. The CDR3 region has the DNA TGTGCCAGCAGCTTCTACGTTTCGGACTCCCAACGAACAGATACGCAGTATTTT.

This clonotype was recorded a few times. The chain carries TRBV5-5 and TRBJ2-7; TRBD2 agrees at 11 bases. CDR3 length equals 17 residues. Germline V gene sequence: CDR1 SGHKS, CDR2 YYEKEE (reference sequence). V lost 0 bases, J lost 0 bases, and 5 bases stayed unmatched. This CDR3 reads CASSLALTSGNSYEQYF. DNA for the CDR3: TGTGCCAGCAGCTTGGCTTTGACTAGCGGGAACTCCTACGAGCAGTACTTC.

This clonotype was seen a few times. The gene calls are TRBV5-1 and TRBJ2-3, with 13 bases that match TRBD2. The length of the CDR3 is 17 residues. The V and J ends lost 4 bases and 4 bases, in that order; junction bases with no gene match: 9. The germline V gene encodes CDR1 SGHRS and CDR2 YFSETQ. CDR3 coding DNA: TGCGCCAGCAGCGCTGGACTAGCGGGAGTAGTTTCAGATACGCAGTATTTT. This gives the protein CASSAGLAGVVSDTQYF.

The sample holds many counts of this clonotype. The V and J genes are TRBV27 and TRBJ2-7, with TRBD2 matching over 8 bases. This CDR3 contains 13 residues. Germline V gene data show CDR1 as MNHEY and CDR2 as SMNVEV (reference sequence). The J segment lost 3 bases and the V segment lost 10 bases, leaving 8 bases of the junction unmatched. CDR3 protein: CATRGAAHYEQYF. For the CDR3, the DNA is TGTGCCACGCGGGGGGCAGCACACTACGAGCAGTACTTC.

This clonotype appeared a few times. The chain employs TRBV20-1 and TRBJ2-1; D is tentatively TRBD1 or TRBD2 (5 bases each). This CDR3 region has 16 residues. Germline-derived CDR1 and CDR2 are DFQATT and SNEGSKA (reference sequence). V lost 0 bases and J lost 5, with 17 bases in between. CDR3 DNA: TGCAGTGCTAGAGATCCGCCGGGACGTAGCAACAATGAGCAGTTCTTC. Protein: CSARDPPGRSNNEQFF.

This chain uses TRBV4-3 with TRBJ2-7; 8 positions match TRBD1. The CDR3 is 18 amino acids. Germline V gives CDR1 LGHNA, CDR2 YSLEER. The V gene end was trimmed by 1 base and the J gene end by 2 bases; junction bases not matched to a gene: 13. CDR3 amino acids: CASSQVLSSGTGPYEQYF. CDR3 coding DNA: TGCGCCAGCAGCCAAGTTCTCTCGTCGGGGACAGGACCCTACGAGCAGTACTTC.

The sample holds many counts of this clonotype. This chain connects TRBV4-1 to TRBJ2-5, with 13 bases that match TRBD2. J was trimmed by 4 bases and V by 0 bases; bases with no gene match: 2. The CDR3 contains 16 residues. CDR1 and CDR2 from the germline V gene are MGHRA and YSYEKL. CDR3 DNA: TGCGCCAGCAGCCAAGATAGACTAGCGGGAGGAGAGACCCAGTACTTC. Translated: CASSQDRLAGGETQYF.

This clonotype has ten or more counts. The CDR3 sequence: CASRQQGGNEQFF. In nucleotides, the CDR3 is TGTGCCAGCAGACAGCAAGGTGGTAATGAGCAGTTCTTC. The chain combines TRBV6-2 or TRBV6-3 with TRBJ2-1, with D uncertain. Between the trimmed V and J ends, which lost 6 bases and 7 bases, there was a span of 13 bases. Germline V lookup: CDR1 MNHEY, CDR2 SVGEGT. The CDR3 covers 13 residues.

This clonotype occurred many times. The chain couples TRBV2 to TRBJ2-1; no definite D call. V was cut by 4 bases and J by 3 bases, with 1 base left in between. Germline V gene sequence: CDR1 SNHLY, CDR2 FYNNEI. The CDR3 runs to 11 residues. The CDR3 sequence is CASSGYNEQFF. CDR3 sequence (DNA): TGTGCCAGCAGTGGCTACAATGAGCAGTTCTTC.

This clonotype was found many times. The V gene is TRBV29-1, the J gene TRBJ1-2, with D tentatively TRBD1 (5 bases). CDR3 length: 14 amino acids. Between the trimmed V and J ends, which lost 5 bases and 4 bases, there was a span of 17 bases. Germline-derived CDR1 and CDR2 are SQVTM and ANQGSEA. Here the CDR3 reads CSVPGTPPSYGYTF. CDR3 nucleotide sequence: TGCAGCGTTCCCGGGACGCCGCCCAGCTATGGCTACACCTTC.

This clonotype was detected only a few times. The V call is TRBV11-2, the J call TRBJ2-3; D is unresolved. The CDR3 covers 15 residues. Germline values: CDR1 SGHAT, CDR2 FQNNGV. The V gene lost 0 bases and the J gene lost 4 bases, with 11 bases spanning the gap. CDR3 sequence (DNA): TGTGCCAGCAGCTTAGATTCCCAATGGGCAGATACGCAGTATTTT. Encoded protein: CASSLDSQWADTQYF.